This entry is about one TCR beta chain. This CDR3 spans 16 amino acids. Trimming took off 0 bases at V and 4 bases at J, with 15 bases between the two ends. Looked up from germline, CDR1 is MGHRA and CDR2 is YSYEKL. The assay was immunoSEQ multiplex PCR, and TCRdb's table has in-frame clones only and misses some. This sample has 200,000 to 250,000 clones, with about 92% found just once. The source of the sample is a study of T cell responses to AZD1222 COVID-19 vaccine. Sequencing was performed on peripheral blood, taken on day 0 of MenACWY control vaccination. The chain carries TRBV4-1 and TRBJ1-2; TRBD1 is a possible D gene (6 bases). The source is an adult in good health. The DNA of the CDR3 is TGCGCCAGCAGCCAAGATGTAACAGGGCCACGCTATGGCTACACCTTC. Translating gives CASSQDVTGPRYGYTF.